This TCR beta chain was captured by sequencing in a study of cytomegalovirus exposure and HLA in healthy donors. The study's findings and limits: Many donors shared some public TCRs, even though most TCR sequences were rare. Roughly uniform sequencing depth across donors was assumed, possibly incorrectly. The authors later found most CMV-associated TCR beta chains appeared HLA-restricted.

In the PCR, 60 Vbeta and 13 Jbeta primers were used. TCRdb keeps only in-frame clones here, not all; method: immunoSEQ multiplex PCR. The sample includes approximately 200,000 clones, around 80% of them seen just once. As concerns this clone: Its target is not known.

Sequences were obtained from PBMCs. The sequence was collected from a girl aged 2-10 years in good health and CMV-seronegative.

The CDR3 protein is CASSLLGGWDQPQHF. The CDR3 DNA follows: TGTGCCAGCAGCTTATTGGGGGGGTGGGATCAGCCCCAGCATTTT. The rearrangement uses TRBV7-6 and TRBJ1-5, with D possibly TRBD1 on 5 matching bases. V was trimmed by 2 bases and J by 5 bases, leaving 13 bases between them. CDR1 is SGHVS and CDR2 is FNYEAQ in the germline V gene. The CDR3 totals 15 residues.